Sequencing of this T cell receptor beta chain was carried out in a study of cytomegalovirus exposure and HLA in healthy donors. Regarding the study as a whole: When presence/absence was analysed, sequencing depth was taken to be roughly uniform across donors.

Details on this clone: Its antigen is unidentified.

Primers included in the PCR were 60 Vbeta and 13 Jbeta primers. The repertoire was sequenced with immunoSEQ multiplex PCR; TCRdb's copy has only in-frame clones and lacks some. The sample shows 95,000 to 110,000 clones, about 74% of them seen only once. Germline V CDR1 and CDR2: SGHDT, YYEEEE. The CDR3 length is 15 residues. V dropped 2 bases and J dropped 0 bases, with 10 bases sitting between them. The chain carries TRBV5-6 and TRBJ2-3; possibly TRBD1 for D (6 bases). The clonotype was recovered from a woman aged 35 to 49 in good health and CMV-seropositive. Sequencing was done on a sample of PBMCs. CDR3 DNA sequence: TGTGCCAGCAGCTTTTCAGGGGTTAGCACAGATACGCAGTATTTT. This codes for CASSFSGVSTDTQYF.